The 13 T cell receptor beta chains below all came from one sample that was sequenced in a study of blood T cells in healthy people across ages. A second PCR of 7 to 11 cycles used a sample-barcoded 5' primer and a J-beta primer mix. TCRdb reanalysed the 5' RACE reads using MiXCR and keeps one entry per CDR3 protein. The sample consists of hundreds of thousands of distinct CDR3 sequences, 60% to 80% of them appearing once. Sequenced sample: blood. The receptors derive from a man aged 30-40 years in good health.

The CDR3 sequence is CASSFRDRGGEQYF. The CDR3 DNA reads TGTGCCAGCAGTTTTAGGGACAGGGGTGGCGAGCAGTACTTC. The J gene is TRBJ2-7, the V gene TRBV27; 10 bases map to TRBD1. Germline CDR1 MNHEY, CDR2 SMNVEV (reference sequence). The CDR3 runs to 14 residues. V gave up 3 bases and J gave up 6 bases; unmatched junction bases: 5.

The genes are TRBV29-1 and TRBJ1-1; tentative D call: TRBD1 (5 bases). This CDR3 has 15 amino acids. Per germline, CDR1 SQVTM and CDR2 ANQGSEA. V was pared by 6 bases and J by 6 bases, with 23 bases between. The CDR3 protein is CSVSRSGLGRAEAFF. The CDR3 nucleotides read TGCAGCGTCAGCCGGTCAGGGCTAGGCCGGGCTGAAGCTTTCTTT.

This clonotype was counted between two and nine times. V gene TRBV5-1 combines with J gene TRBJ2-3; D unresolved. V lost 0 bases, J lost 6 bases, and 14 bases lay in between. The CDR3 sequence is 15 residues long. Germline V gene sequence: CDR1 SGHRS, CDR2 YFSETQ. CDR3 DNA: TGCGCCAGCAGCTTGGTTGCTCCCAATACCGATACGCAGTATTTT. Protein: CASSLVAPNTDTQYF.

The sample holds a few counts of this clonotype. This chain joins TRBV7-2 and TRBJ2-1; a weak D match, TRBD2 (7 bases). Looked up from germline, CDR1 is SGHTA and CDR2 is FQGNSA. This CDR3 contains 15 residues. The V end lost 0 bases, the J end lost 9 bases, and 15 bases lay between the germline ends. CDR3: CASSLAGGPGVEQFF. CDR3 in DNA: TGTGCCAGCAGCTTAGCGGGGGGGCCTGGGGTTGAGCAGTTCTTC.

The genes are TRBV9 and TRBJ2-3, with 15 bases fitting TRBD2. CDR3 length: 17 amino acids. The V gene's germline CDR1 is SGDLS and CDR2 YYNGEE. V lost 4 bases, J lost 4 bases, and 7 bases stayed unmatched. The DNA for the CDR3 is TGTGCCAGCAGCCTACAGGGGACTAGCGGGGGGCCAGATACGCAGTATTTT. It codes for CASSLQGTSGGPDTQYF.

This clonotype was observed a few times. J is TRBJ2-4 and V is TRBV7-2; the D is unclear. The germline gives CDR1 SGHTA, CDR2 FQGNSA. The CDR3 sequence is 14 residues long. Deletions cut 5 bases from V and 0 bases from J, with 8 bases between. CDR3 nucleotides: TGTGCCAGCAGCCCAGCCATAGCCAAAAACATTCAGTACTTC. It is translated as CASSPAIAKNIQYF.

This clonotype was picked up one time. This chain uses TRBV20-1 with TRBJ2-3, with D possibly TRBD1 on 5 matching bases. With 0 bases removed from V and 1 base from J, the gap between germline ends came to 11 bases. The CDR3 length is 15 residues. Germline V gives CDR1 DFQATT, CDR2 SNEGSKA (reference sequence). The CDR3 loop is CSARDQGSGTDTQYF. CDR3 coding DNA: TGCAGTGCTAGAGACCAGGGCAGTGGCACAGATACGCAGTATTTT.

The gene calls are TRBV4-1 and TRBJ2-1, with D possibly being TRBD2 (5 bases). The CDR3 has 13 amino acids. V lost 1 base to trimming and J lost 8 bases, with 9 bases between them. The germline gives CDR1 MGHRA, CDR2 YSYEKL. Here the CDR3 reads CASSQGPGDEQFF. CDR3 nucleotide sequence: TGCGCCAGCAGCCAAGGGCCCGGGGATGAGCAGTTCTTC.

The chain recombines TRBV6-6 with TRBJ2-1; D not resolved. Germline V gives CDR1 MNHNY, CDR2 SVGAGI (reference sequence). V lost 2 bases and J lost 9, with 14 bases in between. The CDR3 sequence is 14 residues long. CDR3 sequence reads: CASSYRVLSGEQFF. For the CDR3, the DNA is TGTGCCAGCAGTTACCGGGTCCTGAGTGGTGAGCAGTTCTTC.

The chain links TRBV4-3 to TRBJ2-3; TRBD2 aligns across 7 bases. The CDR3 contains 16 residues. The germline gives CDR1 LGHNA, CDR2 YSLEER. V lost 0 bases to trimming and J lost 4 bases; unmatched junction nucleotides: 7. CDR3 nucleotides: TGCGCCAGCAGCCAAGAATCCGGGGGGAACGCAGATACGCAGTATTTT. Translated: CASSQESGGNADTQYF.

The chain combines TRBV9 with TRBJ2-1; TRBD1 might be the D (5 bases). Judging by the DNA end, TRBJ2-7 fits better; the J call may be wrong. Germline V CDR1 and CDR2: SGDLS, YYNGEE. This CDR3 has 15 amino acids. CDR3 region: CASSVGTNSYNEQYF. The CDR3 nucleotides read TGTGCCAGCAGCGTAGGGACAAATTCCTACAATGAGCAGTACTTC.

V is TRBV27 and J is TRBJ2-1, with a tentative D call TRBD1 (5 bases). Trimming stripped 2 bases from V and 6 bases from J, with 8 bases between. This CDR3 contains 13 residues. Germline V gene data show CDR1 as MNHEY and CDR2 as SMNVEV (reference sequence). The CDR3 protein is CASSLARVNEQFF. CDR3 bases: TGTGCCAGCAGTTTAGCCAGGGTCAATGAGCAGTTCTTC.

The chain joins TRBV6-4 to TRBJ2-3; D might be TRBD1 or TRBD2, each matching 6 bases. Germline lookup yields CDR1 MRHNA and CDR2 SNTAGT. This CDR3 region has 15 residues. The V and J ends lost 6 bases and 4 bases respectively, with 17 bases between them. The CDR3 sequence: CASSPEGGRADTQYF. As DNA, the CDR3 is TGTGCCAGCAGCCCCGAGGGGGGCCGCGCAGATACGCAGTATTTT.